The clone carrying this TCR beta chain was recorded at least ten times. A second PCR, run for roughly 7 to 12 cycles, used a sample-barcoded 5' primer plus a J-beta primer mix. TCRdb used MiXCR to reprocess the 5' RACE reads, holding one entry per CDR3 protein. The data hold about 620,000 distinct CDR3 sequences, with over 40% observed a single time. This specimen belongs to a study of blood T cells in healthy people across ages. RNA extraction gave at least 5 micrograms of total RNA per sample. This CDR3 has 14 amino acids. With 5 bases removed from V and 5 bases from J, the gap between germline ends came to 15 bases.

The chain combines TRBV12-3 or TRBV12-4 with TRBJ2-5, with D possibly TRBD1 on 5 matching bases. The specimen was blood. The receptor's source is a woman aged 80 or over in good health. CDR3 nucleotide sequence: TGTGCCAGCAGTGCATCCAGGGTTGCGGAGACCCAGTACTTC. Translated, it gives CASSASRVAETQYF.